The 11 T cell receptor beta chains reported below all come from one sample, sequenced in a study of T cell responses to AZD1222 COVID-19 vaccine. The assay was immunoSEQ multiplex PCR, and TCRdb's table has in-frame clones only and misses some. Seen here are about 79,000 clones, approximately 90% observed once, and the top ten hold about 7.1%. This specimen was peripheral blood, taken on day 0 of MenACWY control vaccination. The receptors shown here come from an adult in good health.

The chain carries TRBV7-9 and TRBJ1-1; D uncertain. From germline, CDR1 is SEHNR and CDR2 FQNEAQ (reference sequence). This CDR3 is built from 14 residues. The V and J ends lost 2 bases and 8 bases respectively, with 15 bases between them. The CDR3 nucleotides read TGTGCCAGCAGCTTACTGGTATCGAGAAAGGAAGCTTTCTTT. Encoded protein: CASSLLVSRKEAFF.

The chain is built from TRBV2 and TRBJ2-7; 8 bases agree with TRBD1. Trimming removed 9 bases from V and 5 bases from J; junction bases left unmatched: 3. CDR3 length: 11 residues. Germline V gene data show CDR1 as SNHLY and CDR2 as FYNNEI. The CDR3 coding sequence is TGTGCCAGAGGACAGGGCAACGAGCAGTACTTC. It specifies CARGQGNEQYF.

V gene TRBV4-3 combines with J gene TRBJ2-7; a possible D gene is TRBD1 (6 bases). CDR3 size: 14 residues. V lost 0 bases and J lost 7, with 13 bases in between. CDR1 is LGHNA and CDR2 is YSLEER in the germline V gene. CDR3 in DNA: TGCGCCAGCAGCCAAGAACTCTGGGGGCCTGAGCAGTACTTC. Translating gives CASSQELWGPEQYF.

This clone was found once. The CDR3: CASSVGSGDTDTQYF. In nucleotides, the CDR3 is TGTGCCAGCAGCGTAGGTAGCGGGGACACAGATACGCAGTATTTT. J is TRBJ2-3 and V is TRBV9, with TRBD2 matching over 8 bases. The CDR3 is made up of 15 amino acids. The J segment lost 2 bases and the V segment lost 0 bases, leaving 2 bases of the junction unmatched. Germline loops: CDR1 SGDLS, CDR2 YYNGEE.

This chain joins TRBV5-1 and TRBJ1-1; D is perhaps TRBD1 (5 bases). CDR3 length: 16 residues. Germline CDR1 and CDR2: SGHRS and YFSETQ. The V and J ends lost 0 bases and 0 bases respectively, with 12 bases between them. The CDR3 here is CASSLVGLGVNTEAFF. In nucleotides, the CDR3 is TGCGCCAGCAGCTTGGTCGGGTTGGGGGTGAACACTGAAGCTTTCTTT.

The genes are TRBV29-1 and TRBJ2-1; D tentatively fits TRBD1 or TRBD2 (5 bases each). V was pared by 1 base and J by 0 bases, with 7 bases between. Germline V CDR1 and CDR2: SQVTM, ANQGSEA. The CDR3 is 14 amino acids. The CDR3 sequence: CSVEAGSSYNEQFF. CDR3 DNA: TGCAGCGTTGAAGCAGGGAGCTCCTACAATGAGCAGTTCTTC.

The chain carries TRBV24-1 and TRBJ2-1; TRBD2 matches 10 bases. The CDR3 loop spans 16 amino acids. Germline V gene lookup returns CDR1 KGHDR and CDR2 SFDVKD. After removal of 4 bases from V and 4 bases from J, the junction contained 6 bases not matched to a gene. DNA for the CDR3: TGTGCCACCAGTGAGGGCGGGACTAGCGATTACAATGAGCAGTTCTTC. Protein product: CATSEGGTSDYNEQFF.

J is TRBJ2-1 and V is TRBV27; TRBD2 aligns across 12 bases. This CDR3 is 16 amino acids long. Trimming took 7 bases from V and 8 from J; bases not matched to a gene: 12. Germline assignment: CDR1 MNHEY and CDR2 SMNVEV (reference sequence). The CDR3 DNA reads as TGTGCCAGCAAGTTTACTACTAGCGGGAGGCTCGATGAGCAGTTCTTC. Translation: CASKFTTSGRLDEQFF.

J is TRBJ1-1 and V is TRBV7-9; 8 bases line up with TRBD1. The germline V gene has CDR1 SEHNR and CDR2 FQNEAQ (reference sequence). The CDR3 is made up of 17 amino acids. Losses at the gene ends were 2 bases for V and 3 bases for J; bases not matched to a gene: 11. CDR3 region: CASSLLPSGTGDTEAFF. CDR3 sequence (DNA): TGTGCCAGCAGCTTATTACCCTCCGGGACAGGAGACACTGAAGCTTTCTTT.

The CDR3 loop is CASSTKDRSTEAFF. Here the CDR3 DNA reads TGTGCCAGCAGTACAAAGGACAGAAGCACTGAAGCTTTCTTT. V is TRBV6-5 and J is TRBJ1-1, with a weak D call TRBD1 (6 bases). Trimming shortened V by 5 bases and J by 4 bases, and 14 bases separated the two germline ends. Germline V gene lookup returns CDR1 MNHEY and CDR2 SVGAGI. The CDR3 contains 14 residues.

The V and J genes are TRBV28 and TRBJ1-5, with TRBD1 matching 9 bases. The germline CDR1 and CDR2 sequences are MDHEN and SYDVKM. J was trimmed by 6 bases and V by 6 bases; bases with no gene match: 9. This CDR3 contains 15 residues. The CDR3: CASSPGTGIPQPQHF. DNA of the CDR3: TGTGCCAGCAGCCCCGGGACAGGGATTCCTCAGCCCCAGCATTTT.